What follows are 23 T cell receptor beta chains derived from one specimen sequenced in a study of siplizumab effects on memory and regulatory T cells. Some clones are missing from TCRdb's copy, which holds only in-frame ones; the method was immunoSEQ multiplex PCR. The sample holds some 100,000 clones, around 95% seen once. Sequencing was done on a sample of naive CD4+ T cells sorted from blood. The source is a human donor in good health.

The CDR3 coding sequence is TGTGCCATCAGTGGAGGGATAGGCTCACCCCTCCACTTT. The encoded protein is CAISGGIGSPLHF. The V gene is TRBV10-3, the J gene TRBJ1-6; no reliable D call. Trimming cost V 4 bases and J 10 bases, with 11 bases left between them. CDR1 is ENHRY and CDR2 is SYGVKD in the germline V gene. The CDR3 spans 13 residues.

This sequence joins TRBV10-3 and TRBJ2-3, with TRBD2 matching over 7 bases. Germline CDR1 ENHRY, CDR2 SYGVKD. V shed 0 bases, J shed 0 bases, and the junction held 3 bases outside the gene matches. This CDR3 is built from 16 residues. This CDR3 is CAISESTSLSTDTQYF. The CDR3 bases are TGTGCCATCAGTGAGTCGACTAGCCTTAGCACAGATACGCAGTATTTT.

This clone was recorded only once. The chain couples TRBV28 to TRBJ1-2; D remains unclear. The CDR3 extends over 12 amino acids. Germline assignment: CDR1 MDHEN and CDR2 SYDVKM. V was trimmed by 2 bases and J by 6 bases, leaving 7 bases between them. CDR3 DNA sequence: TGTGCCAGCAGTTTACTACACCATGGCTACACCTTC. It codes for CASSLLHHGYTF.

The V gene is TRBV27, the J gene TRBJ2-7; TRBD1 is a possible D gene (6 bases). Germline-derived CDR1 and CDR2 are MNHEY and SMNVEV (reference sequence). V dropped 2 bases and J dropped 3 bases, with 14 bases sitting between them. This CDR3 has 15 residues. CDR3 region: CASSLGRGVVYEQYF. Written as DNA, the CDR3 is TGTGCCAGCAGTTTAGGCAGGGGAGTAGTCTACGAGCAGTACTTC.

The CDR3 DNA reads as TGTGCCAGCAGCCAAGGCAGGGGCACAGGAGCCTACGAGCAGTACTTC. Amino acids: CASSQGRGTGAYEQYF. The chain couples TRBV4-2 to TRBJ2-5, with D tentatively TRBD1 (6 bases). The end of the DNA fits TRBJ2-7 better, so the J call may be wrong. The V gene's germline CDR1 is LGHNA and CDR2 YNFKEQ. This CDR3 region has 16 residues.

The chain joins TRBV12-5 to TRBJ2-1, with a tentative D call TRBD2 (5 bases). The CDR3 consists of 18 residues. Germline V gene lookup returns CDR1 LGHNT and CDR2 FRNRAP. Trimming left V 0 bases short and J 0 bases short, with 15 bases between. The CDR3: CASGLVPKGVGSYNEQFF. For the CDR3, the DNA is TGTGCTAGTGGTTTGGTACCGAAGGGAGTGGGCTCCTACAATGAGCAGTTCTTC.

The rearrangement joins TRBV5-1 to TRBJ1-1, with a weak D call TRBD1 (6 bases). The germline V gene has CDR1 SGHRS and CDR2 YFSETQ. The CDR3 covers 14 residues. The V and J ends lost 3 bases and 1 base respectively, with 10 bases between them. The CDR3 spells CASSSGTKNTEAFF. The CDR3 DNA is TGCGCCAGCAGCTCTGGGACAAAGAACACTGAAGCTTTCTTT.

V is TRBV4-1 and J is TRBJ1-1; D possibly corresponds to TRBD1 (6 bases). V was trimmed by 8 bases and J by 0 bases, leaving 16 bases between them. The length of the CDR3 is 15 residues. CDR1 is MGHRA and CDR2 is YSYEKL in the germline V gene. The CDR3 spells CASHPRGGLNTEAFF. CDR3 bases: TGCGCCAGCCACCCCCGTGGGGGGCTGAACACTGAAGCTTTCTTT.

The V gene is TRBV5-5, the J gene TRBJ1-1; D is uncertain. Germline values: CDR1 SGHKS, CDR2 YYEKEE (reference sequence). The CDR3 has 15 residues. V dropped 4 bases and J dropped 0 bases, with 13 bases sitting between them. The CDR3 reads CASSAATALNTEAFF. CDR3 in DNA: TGTGCCAGCAGCGCAGCTACAGCCCTGAACACTGAAGCTTTCTTT.

The rearrangement joins TRBV6-4 to TRBJ2-5, with 9 bases identical to TRBD2. There are 17 residues in the CDR3. The V gene's germline CDR1 is MRHNA and CDR2 SNTAGT. Losses at the gene ends were 6 bases for V and 4 bases for J; bases not matched to a gene: 15. Here the CDR3 reads CASRDGSQRGDAETQYF. The CDR3 nucleotides are TGTGCCAGCAGGGACGGCTCCCAGCGGGGGGATGCAGAGACCCAGTACTTC.

This clone was observed a few times. V and J are TRBV6-5 and TRBJ2-2; the D gene is possibly TRBD1 (8 bases). From germline, CDR1 is MNHEY and CDR2 SVGAGI. CDR3 length: 15 residues. The ends were cut back, 6 bases at V and 7 bases at J, with 18 bases in the middle. The CDR3 DNA sequence: TGTGCCAGCAGCCGAGACAGGGGAGGGGGCGGGGAGCTGTTTTTT. This gives the protein CASSRDRGGGGELFF.

The chain uses TRBV5-1 and TRBJ2-3; TRBD2 aligns across 10 bases. Trimming at V came to 0 bases and at J to 3 bases, leaving 4 bases not matched to a gene. CDR3 length equals 16 residues. CDR1 SGHRS and CDR2 YFSETQ come from the germline V gene. The CDR3 loop reads CASSLGASGGTDTQYF. CDR3 nucleotide sequence: TGCGCCAGCAGCTTGGGGGCTAGCGGGGGAACAGATACGCAGTATTTT.

The chain joins TRBV2 to TRBJ2-1; no definite D call. The CDR3 loop spans 16 amino acids. V lost 8 bases and J 4 bases, leaving 21 bases between the germline ends. Germline lookup yields CDR1 SNHLY and CDR2 FYNNEI. Here the CDR3 reads CASLGRVPSGYNEQFF. The CDR3 DNA follows: TGTGCCAGCCTGGGTCGTGTGCCTTCGGGTTACAATGAGCAGTTCTTC.

The rearrangement joins TRBV15 to TRBJ2-7; D might be TRBD2 (6 bases). Trimming stripped 0 bases from V and 2 bases from J, with 14 bases between. Per the germline V gene, CDR1 is LNHNV and CDR2 is YYDKDF (reference sequence). The CDR3 contains 16 residues. CDR3 in DNA: TGTGCCACCAGCAGAGATTTGGCGGGGAACACCTACGAGCAGTACTTC. It encodes CATSRDLAGNTYEQYF. The full variable domain, its missing parts supplied by reference TRBV15 and TRBJ2-7, is DAMVIQNPRYQVTQFGKPVTLSCSQTLNHNVMYWYQQKSSQAPKLLFHYYDKDFNNEADTPDNFQSRRPNTSFCFLDIRSPGLGDTAMYLCATSRDLAGNTYEQYFGPGTRLTVT.

The genes are TRBV7-3 and TRBJ2-7, with 13 bases fitting TRBD2. The CDR3 covers 21 residues. From germline, CDR1 is SGHTA and CDR2 FQGTGA. The V and J ends lost 0 bases and 6 bases, in that order; junction bases with no gene match: 20. The CDR3 here is CASSLTSTSGGPGTLSPEQYF. CDR3 sequence (DNA): TGTGCCAGCAGCTTAACATCGACTAGCGGGGGGCCGGGGACCCTGTCCCCCGAGCAGTACTTC.

In nucleotides, the CDR3 is TGTGCCAGCAGCAGGACTAGCGGGGGGGCAGTCCAGTTCTTC. It codes for CASSRTSGGAVQFF. V usage is TRBV7-2 and J usage is TRBJ2-1; 15 bases align to TRBD2. The V gene end was trimmed by 5 bases and the J gene end by 13 bases; junction bases not matched to a gene: 6. Germline V gene sequence: CDR1 SGHTA, CDR2 FQGNSA. CDR3 length: 14 residues.

This chain uses TRBV15 with TRBJ2-3; no firm D call. The V end lost 1 base, the J end lost 0 bases, and 11 bases lay between the germline ends. The CDR3 has 16 residues. Per the germline V gene, CDR1 is LNHNV and CDR2 is YYDKDF (reference sequence). The CDR3 is CATSRALGPSTDTQYF. The CDR3, as DNA: TGTGCCACCAGCAGAGCTCTAGGTCCTAGCACAGATACGCAGTATTTT.

In this sample, this clone turned up once. The chain links TRBV9 to TRBJ1-2, with a possible D match to TRBD1 (6 bases). Germline CDR1 is SGDLS and CDR2 is YYNGEE. This CDR3 has 15 residues. Between the trimmed V and J ends, which lost 2 bases and 5 bases, there was a span of 16 bases. The CDR3 sequence: CASSVSRGARYGYTF. CDR3 nucleotide sequence: TGTGCCAGCAGCGTTTCACGGGGGGCCCGGTATGGCTACACCTTC. Full variable domain (remainder filled in from reference TRBV9 and TRBJ1-2): DSGVTQTPKHLITATGQRVTLRCSPRSGDLSVYWYQQSLDQGLQFLIQYYNGEERAKGNILERFSAQQFPDLHSELNLSSLELGDSALYFCASSVSRGARYGYTFGSGTRLTVV.

The rearrangement uses TRBV18 and TRBJ1-2, with D possibly being TRBD1 (6 bases). Per germline, CDR1 KGHSH and CDR2 LQKENI. This CDR3 has 14 amino acids. Trimming stripped 2 bases from V and 8 bases from J, with 15 bases between. DNA of the CDR3: TGTGCCAGCTCACCATCAACAGGGCGGCCGGGCTACACCTTC. It specifies CASSPSTGRPGYTF.

This chain connects TRBV19 to TRBJ1-5, with TRBD1 as a possible D gene (6 bases). Trimming removed 7 bases at V and 3 bases at J, with 10 bases between. Germline V CDR1 and CDR2: LNHDA, SQIVND (reference sequence). The CDR3 runs to 13 residues. The CDR3 region has the DNA TGTGCCAGTAATAACAGGGCCAATCAGCCCCAGCATTTT. It is translated as CASNNRANQPQHF.

The chain has TRBV19 and TRBJ2-7, with 9 bases identical to TRBD1. The V gene end was trimmed by 6 bases and the J gene end by 6 bases; junction bases not matched to a gene: 9. This CDR3 has 14 amino acids. Germline assignment: CDR1 LNHDA and CDR2 SQIVND (reference sequence). In DNA form, the CDR3 reads TGTGCCAGTAGCACCGCCTTGACAGGGGGCGAGCAGTACTTC. Translating it yields CASSTALTGGEQYF.

The V and J genes are TRBV7-9 and TRBJ2-7, with TRBD2 matching over 9 bases. V lost 4 bases, J lost 3 bases, and 7 bases stayed unmatched. The germline V gene encodes CDR1 SEHNR and CDR2 FQNEAQ (reference sequence). The CDR3 sequence is 15 residues long. The CDR3: CASSSPSGGLYEQYF. In nucleotides, the CDR3 is TGTGCCAGCAGCTCCCCGAGCGGGGGGCTCTACGAGCAGTACTTC.

V usage is TRBV5-1 and J usage is TRBJ2-7, with D maybe TRBD1 (6 bases). The CDR3 totals 14 residues. Per germline, CDR1 SGHRS and CDR2 YFSETQ. The ends were cut back, 0 bases at V and 1 base at J, with 8 bases in the middle. The DNA for the CDR3 is TGCGCCAGCAGCTTGGCCGACAGGTCCTACGAGCAGTACTTC. Translated: CASSLADRSYEQYF.